This section outlines one T cell receptor beta chain sequence together with its context. This entry comes from a study of shared T cell receptors in the human thymus. The assay was immunoSEQ multiplex PCR, and TCRdb's table has in-frame clones only and misses some. The profile shows hundreds of thousands of clones, around 78% of them singletons. This CDR3 is 15 amino acids long. Germline CDR1 and CDR2: SGHDT and YYEEEE. V lost 4 bases, J lost 7 bases, and 17 bases lay in between. These data were likewise used in another study, on human thymus T cells. Per that paper: Corrective heart surgery yielded the resections from which the thymus tissue came. Related studies found that unrelated individuals share highly overlapping thymic repertoires.

Sample: thymocytes. The source is a boy under two years old with a congenital heart defect. The chain recombines TRBV5-6 with TRBJ2-2; a weak D match, TRBD2 (5 bases). The CDR3 bases are TGTGCCAGCAGCGCCCGCCCACTCGGAGGCGGGGAGCTGTTTTTT. Its translation: CASSARPLGGGELFF.